This T cell receptor beta chain was obtained from a study of blood T cell repertoires in COVID-19. Germline CDR1 LGHNA, CDR2 YNFKEQ. The trim removed 3 bases at V and 5 bases at J, leaving 10 bases unmatched. The CDR3 consists of 16 residues. Per the original methods: Reference gene primer amplification gave nucleated cell count estimates. Produced via immunoSEQ multiplex PCR; TCRdb's table is partial and in-frame only. V and J calls and clone size follow that table, whereas D and trimming were derived from the DNA. In the table there are about 160,000 clones, around 93% of which are singletons. V gene TRBV4-2 combines with J gene TRBJ1-5, with TRBD1 matching over 7 bases. Material: peripheral blood. The receptor's source is a man younger than 40 with COVID-19, enrolled during active disease. CDR3: CASSQRPGTDHQPQHF. CDR3 in DNA: TGTGCCAGCAGCCAGAGACCCGGGACAGACCATCAGCCCCAGCATTTT.